The 2 T cell receptor beta chains in this list originate from one sample, sequenced in a study of T cell repertoires in cytomegalovirus infection. TCRdb itself ran the reads through MiXCR, one entry per CDR3 protein. The sample consists of approximately 290,000 distinct CDR3 sequences, over 20% of them appearing once. The specimen was PBMCs. All receptors come from a human donor in good health (CMV status not recorded). Some clones in this sample may be carry-over from other donors' samples.

The rearrangement joins TRBV5-4 to TRBJ2-3, with 8 bases identical to TRBD2. Germline loops: CDR1 SGHNT, CDR2 YYREEE (reference sequence). The CDR3 totals 15 residues. The junction had 4 bases not matched to a gene; V was cut back by 2 bases and J by 2 bases. CDR3 protein: CASSLAGAYTDTQYF. The CDR3 nucleotides are TGTGCCAGCAGCTTAGCGGGGGCATACACAGATACGCAGTATTTT.

The chain links TRBV2 to TRBJ2-3; 9 nucleotides match TRBD1. The CDR3 contains 14 residues. Looked up from germline, CDR1 is SNHLY and CDR2 is FYNNEI. Trimming removed 6 bases from V and 3 bases from J; junction bases left unmatched: 4. The CDR3 reads CASSGQGWTDTQYF. Written as DNA, the CDR3 is TGTGCCAGCAGCGGACAGGGGTGGACAGATACGCAGTATTTT.